This entry is about one T cell receptor (beta chain). Its antigen is undetermined. The CDR3 has 17 residues. Germline V lookup: CDR1 SNHLY, CDR2 FYNNEI. V trimming: 2 bases; J trimming: 7 bases; junction bases outside the gene matches: 6. These data are taken from a study of immune cell composition in non-small cell lung cancer. Whole-study findings and limits: Smoking pack-years did not significantly correlate with tumour TCR-beta clonality. Roughly 80% of squamous and around 35% of adenocarcinoma cases had tumour-associated clones >0.5%.

This table comes from immunoSEQ multiplex PCR, and its TCRdb copy is limited to in-frame clones, with some not included. The sample lists about 13,000 clones, roughly 74% occurring once. The sample taken for sequencing was lung tumor tissue. V is TRBV2 and J is TRBJ2-1; 15 bases agree with TRBD2. The clonotype originates from a human donor with non-small cell lung cancer. CDR3 residues: CASSERTSGGVRNEQFF. Here the CDR3 DNA reads TGTGCCAGCAGTGAACGGACTAGCGGGGGGGTCAGAAATGAGCAGTTCTTC. The variable domain in full, completed from reference TRBV2 and TRBJ2-1, reads EPEVTQTPSHQVTQMGQEVILRCVPISNHLYFYWYRQILGQKVEFLVSFYNNEISEKSEIFDDQFSVERPDGSNFTLKIRSTKLEDSAMYFCASSERTSGGVRNEQFFGPGTRLTVL.